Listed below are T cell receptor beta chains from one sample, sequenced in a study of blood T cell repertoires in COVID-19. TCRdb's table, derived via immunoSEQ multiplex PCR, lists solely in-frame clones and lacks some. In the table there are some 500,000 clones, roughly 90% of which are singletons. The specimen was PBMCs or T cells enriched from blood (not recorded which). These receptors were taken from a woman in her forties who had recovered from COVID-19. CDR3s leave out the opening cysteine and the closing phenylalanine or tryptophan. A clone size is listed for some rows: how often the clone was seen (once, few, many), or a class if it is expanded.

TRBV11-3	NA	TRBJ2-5	ASSLGQGPLQETQY
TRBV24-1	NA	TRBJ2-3	ATSDLPGGPTDTQY
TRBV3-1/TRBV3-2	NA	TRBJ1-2	ASTNRGGHGYT
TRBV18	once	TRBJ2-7	ASSPSPTTYEQY
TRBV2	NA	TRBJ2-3	ASGGGIGDTQY
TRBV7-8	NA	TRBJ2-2	ASSQPSGELF
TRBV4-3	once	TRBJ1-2	ASSPGRQGNYGYT
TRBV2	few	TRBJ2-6	ASSARGAGANVLT
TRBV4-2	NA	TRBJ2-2	ASSQVRGKGTGELF
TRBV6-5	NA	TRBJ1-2	ASRGLTNYGYT
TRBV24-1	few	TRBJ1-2	ATSRTGRENGYT
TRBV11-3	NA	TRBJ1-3	ASSDQGAGNTIY
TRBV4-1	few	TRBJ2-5	ASSRTQTGFQETQY
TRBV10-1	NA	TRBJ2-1	ASSSRQGRVNEQF
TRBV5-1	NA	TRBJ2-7	ASSTGSYEQY
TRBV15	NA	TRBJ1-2	ATSRDRSGYGYT
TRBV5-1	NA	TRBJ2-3	ASSPRASGGADTQY
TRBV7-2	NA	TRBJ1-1	ASSLHRVNTEAF
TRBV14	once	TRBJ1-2	ASSQVPGFSHGYT
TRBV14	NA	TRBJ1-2	ASSQSGTGGYGYT
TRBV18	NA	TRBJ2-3	ASSPWTQGAYTQY
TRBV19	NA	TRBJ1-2	ASIGRDRGRSGYT
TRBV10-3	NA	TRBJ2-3	AISERPVPGTDTQY
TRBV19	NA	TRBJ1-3	ASRPSAVDSGNTIY
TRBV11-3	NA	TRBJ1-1	ASSLELLNTEAF
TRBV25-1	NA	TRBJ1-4	ASSETAGGSEKLF
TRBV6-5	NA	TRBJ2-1	ASEEDRVF
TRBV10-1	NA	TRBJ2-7	ASREDWTYEQY
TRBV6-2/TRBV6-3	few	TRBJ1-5	ASSYSSREVQPQH
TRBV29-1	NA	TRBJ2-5	SVGQGSETQY
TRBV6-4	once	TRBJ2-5	ASSESAGGQETQY
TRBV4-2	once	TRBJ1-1	ASSQVIPMNTEAF
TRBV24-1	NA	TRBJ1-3	ATSDLRTLRAGNTIY
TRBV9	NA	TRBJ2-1	ASSPWTSGSSYNEQF
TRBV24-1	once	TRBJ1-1	ATSVSPGGAF